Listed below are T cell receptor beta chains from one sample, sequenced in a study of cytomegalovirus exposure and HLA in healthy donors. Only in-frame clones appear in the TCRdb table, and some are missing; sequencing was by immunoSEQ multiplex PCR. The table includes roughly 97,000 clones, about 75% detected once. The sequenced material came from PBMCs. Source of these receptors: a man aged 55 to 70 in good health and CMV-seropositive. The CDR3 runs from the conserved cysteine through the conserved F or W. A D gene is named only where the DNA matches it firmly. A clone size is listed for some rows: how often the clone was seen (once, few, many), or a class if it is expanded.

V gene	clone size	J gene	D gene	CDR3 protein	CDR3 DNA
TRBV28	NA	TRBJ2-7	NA	CASSSTPTYEQYF	TGTGCCAGCAGTTCAACACCGACTTACGAGCAGTACTTC
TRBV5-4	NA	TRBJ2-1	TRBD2	CASSLRLAGGDEQFF	TGTGCCAGCAGCCTGCGACTAGCGGGGGGCGATGAGCAGTTCTTC
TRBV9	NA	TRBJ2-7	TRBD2	CASSVGPSGDSYEQYF	TGTGCCAGCAGCGTGGGCCCTAGCGGGGACTCCTACGAGCAGTACTTC
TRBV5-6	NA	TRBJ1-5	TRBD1	CASSHRDRRSNQPQHF	TGTGCCAGCAGCCACCGGGACAGAAGGAGCAATCAGCCCCAGCATTTT
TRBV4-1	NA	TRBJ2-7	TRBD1	CASSHPGGYEQYF	TGTGCCAGCAGCCATCCAGGGGGATACGAGCAGTACTTC
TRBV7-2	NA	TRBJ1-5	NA	CASSLAGVSNQPQHF	TGTGCCAGCAGCTTAGCCGGGGTAAGCAATCAGCCCCAGCATTTT
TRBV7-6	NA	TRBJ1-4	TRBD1	CASSLDRTGGEKLFF	TGTGCCAGCAGCTTAGACAGGACAGGGGGGGAAAAACTGTTTTTT
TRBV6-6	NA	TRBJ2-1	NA	CASSYSVGGYNEQFF	TGTGCCAGCAGTTACTCTGTGGGGGGCTACAATGAGCAGTTCTTC
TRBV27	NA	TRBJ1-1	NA	CASSPSRGKDTEAFF	TGTGCCAGCAGCCCCTCGAGGGGGAAGGACACTGAAGCTTTCTTT
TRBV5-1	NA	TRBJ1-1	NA	CASSLAGPNTEAFF	TGCGCCAGCAGCTTGGCAGGCCCGAACACTGAGGCTTTCTTT
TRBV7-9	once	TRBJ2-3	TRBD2	CSSSLGLAGGQLLTDTQYF	TGTTCCAGCAGCTTAGGGCTAGCGGGGGGCCAACTTCTCACAGATACGCAGTATTTT
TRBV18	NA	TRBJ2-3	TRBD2	CASSPPGTSGGAWTDTQYF	TGTGCCAGCTCACCACCCGGGACTAGCGGGGGGGCCTGGACAGATACGCAGTATTTT
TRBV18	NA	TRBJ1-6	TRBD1	CASSEDRGTLHF	TGTGCCAGCTCAGAGGACAGGGGGACTCTCCATTTT
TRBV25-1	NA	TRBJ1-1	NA	CASSQLTGYTEAFF	TGTGCCAGCAGTCAGCTGACAGGTTACACTGAAGCTTTCTTT
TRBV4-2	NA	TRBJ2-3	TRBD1	CASSQDGGQGTDTQYF	TGTGCCAGCAGCCAAGATGGGGGACAGGGGACAGATACGCAGTATTTT
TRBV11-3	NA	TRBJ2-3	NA	CASSSGTQADTQYF	TGTGCCAGCAGCTCCGGGACACAAGCAGATACGCAGTATTTT
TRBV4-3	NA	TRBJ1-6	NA	CASSQQGGPNSPLHF	TGCGCCAGCAGCCAGCAGGGTGGCCCCAATTCACCCCTCCACTTT
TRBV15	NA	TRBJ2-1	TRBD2	CATSREPPGLAYNEQFF	TGTGCCACCAGCAGAGAGCCCCCGGGACTAGCCTACAATGAGCAGTTCTTC
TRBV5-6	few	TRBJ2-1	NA	CASSRTILLNEQFF	TGTGCCAGCAGCCGGACAATCCTGCTCAATGAGCAGTTCTTC
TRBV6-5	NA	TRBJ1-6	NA	CASSYGGVSYNSPLHF	TGTGCCAGCAGTTACGGGGGCGTAAGCTATAATTCACCCCTCCACTTT
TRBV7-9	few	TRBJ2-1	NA	CASSLTATYNEQFF	TGTGCCAGCAGCTTAACCGCTACCTACAATGAGCAGTTCTTC
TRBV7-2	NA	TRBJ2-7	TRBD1	CASKLTGAYEQYF	TGTGCCAGCAAACTGACAGGGGCCTACGAGCAGTACTTC
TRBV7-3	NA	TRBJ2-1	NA	CASSLMAGITGNEQFF	TGTGCCAGCAGCTTAATGGCGGGGATTACCGGTAATGAGCAGTTCTTC
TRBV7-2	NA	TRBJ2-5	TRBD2	CASSLRLAGVETQYF	TGTGCCAGCAGCTTACGGCTAGCGGGGGTAGAGACCCAGTACTTC
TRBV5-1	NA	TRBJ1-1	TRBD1	CASSALDRGATEAFF	TGCGCCAGCAGCGCCTTGGACAGGGGGGCCACTGAAGCTTTCTTT
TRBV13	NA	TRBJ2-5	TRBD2	CASSLQTLGGETQYF	TGTGCCAGCAGTTTACAGACATTGGGGGGGGAGACCCAGTACTTC
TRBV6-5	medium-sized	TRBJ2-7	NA	CASSNLEGQFSYEQYF	TGTGCCAGCAGTAACTTAGAGGGACAATTTTCCTACGAGCAGTACTTC
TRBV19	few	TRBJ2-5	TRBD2	CASSFGLAETQYF	TGTGCCAGTAGTTTCGGACTAGCGGAGACCCAGTACTTC
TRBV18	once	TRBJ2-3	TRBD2	CASSSLAGGSTDTQYF	TGTGCCAGCTCGTCTCTAGCGGGAGGGAGCACAGATACGCAGTATTTT
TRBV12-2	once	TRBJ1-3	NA	CASRPGTGDGNTIYF	TGTGCAAGTCGTCCCGGGACAGGGGATGGAAACACCATATATTTT
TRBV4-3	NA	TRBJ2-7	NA	CASSQLAPDEQYF	TGCGCCAGCAGCCAACTAGCTCCCGACGAGCAGTACTTC
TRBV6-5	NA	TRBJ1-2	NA	CASRPTELGGYTF	TGTGCCAGCAGGCCGACGGAGCTAGGAGGCTACACCTTC
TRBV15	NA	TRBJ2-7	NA	CATRSSLASFEQYF	TGTGCCACCAGGTCGTCCCTAGCATCGTTCGAGCAGTACTTC
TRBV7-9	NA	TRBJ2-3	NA	CASSLVRAGTDTQYF	TGTGCCAGCAGCTTAGTTAGGGCAGGGACAGATACGCAGTATTTT
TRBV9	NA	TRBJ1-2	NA	CASSVDEGGNYGYTF	TGTGCCAGCAGCGTAGATGAGGGAGGGAACTATGGCTACACCTTC
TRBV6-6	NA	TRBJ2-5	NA	CASSRDLGEQYF	TGTGCCAGCAGCCGAGATCTTGGGGAGCAGTACTTC
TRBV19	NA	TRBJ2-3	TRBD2	CASSSYEGRGTDTQYF	TGTGCCAGTAGTTCATACGAGGGGAGGGGCACAGATACGCAGTATTTT
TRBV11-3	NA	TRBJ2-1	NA	CASSLLSAGEQFF	TGTGCCAGCAGCTTATTGTCGGCGGGGGAGCAGTTCTTC
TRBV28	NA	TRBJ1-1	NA	CASSLRATEAFF	TGTGCCAGCAGTTTACGAGCCACTGAAGCTTTCTTT
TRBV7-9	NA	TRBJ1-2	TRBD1	CASSPQGQQGGNYGYTF	TGTGCCAGCAGCCCCCAGGGACAACAGGGGGGAAACTATGGCTACACCTTC
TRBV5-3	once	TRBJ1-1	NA	CARSFPFTLNTEAFF	TGTGCCAGAAGCTTCCCCTTTACTCTGAACACTGAAGCTTTCTTT
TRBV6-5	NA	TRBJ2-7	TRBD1	CASRLPGQGEGEQYF	TGTGCCAGCAGGCTACCGGGACAGGGAGAAGGGGAGCAGTACTTC
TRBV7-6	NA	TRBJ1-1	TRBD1	CASSPDRVSTEAFF	TGTGCCAGCAGCCCCGACAGGGTAAGCACTGAAGCTTTCTTT